This TCR beta chain is from a study of blood T cell repertoires in COVID-19 (TCRdb year 2020). In the study overall: Samples from collaborators originated in the United States, Italy and Spain and spanned both the acute and convalescent phases of COVID-19. The material from the prospective study consisted of cDNA or gDNA derived from T cells, B-cell-depleted T cells, or PBMCs. Subjects who had been exposed to COVID-19, were actively infected with it, or had recovered from it provided the deeply sampled blood TCRbeta repertoires that made up the dataset. The repertoires were released in a freely available public database intended as a resource for research on the immune response to SARS-CoV-2. Samples came from the ongoing ImmuneRACE study (first 160 participants) plus 1,254 subjects from 6 global collaborators. Nearly every sample came with metadata listing a de-identified subject ID, COVID-19 status, age in years and sex. Where available, HLA class I and class II types were taken from metadata supplied by the sample provider and were not determined by assay-based typing.

For this chain, trimming is 3 bases at the V end and 5 bases at the J end, and the number of junction bases without a gene match is 1. The CDR3 starts with the cysteine, ends with the phenylalanine, and has 14 residues. The retained sequence is limited to the CDR3, 42 bases, with the frame set at the first base. Sequences SGHRS (CDR1) and YFSETQ (CDR2) are obtained from the germline V gene. Note on this clone: Its antigen remains undetermined. Per-base quality was not reported, and no clone a single base away is much larger than it. This specimen includes other DNA sequences encoding the same CDR3.

Participants in the prospective study were enrolled through a virtual design, were aged roughly 18 to 100 years, and lived in roughly 24 United States geographic areas. To assign participants to cohorts, the prospective study relied on clinical history that participants themselves reported in a screening survey and a study questionnaire. Recovered participants in ImmuneRACE Cohort 3 were defined by two consecutive negative NP/OP PCR tests, clearance by a healthcare professional, or resolution of symptoms. Each participant in the prospective study had whole blood, serum and a nasopharyngeal or oropharyngeal swab collected by mobile phlebotomists. Additional blood draws and questionnaires over an approximately two-month period could optionally be provided by prospective study participants. Blood samples from the prospective study were shipped frozen or at room temperature prior to DNA extraction.

Results the study describes overall, beyond this receptor: The quantity of clinical and demographic metadata differed by source and by participant and was supplied without curation.

TCRbeta CDR3 regions were amplified from genomic DNA by means of the immunoSEQ Assay, a bias-controlled multiplex PCR. The authors processed their data as follows. Within the assay, amplification of reference gene primers was used to estimate how many nucleated cells each sample contained. Sequence reads were collapsed and filtered to measure the absolute abundance of every unique TCRbeta CDR3 rearrangement. For each sample, productive Simpson clonality was calculated as the square root of Simpson's diversity index over productive rearrangements. The table comes from immuneACCESS by way of TCRdb, which keeps in-frame sequences with V and J called. Part of the clones is missing from these tables; in studies checked, under half for an unresolved V gene and the rest for unknown reasons. For V, J and clone size, that table is used; D and trimming come from the DNA. The sample has about 290,000 clones on record, under 90% of them singletons. The ten largest account for about 1.7% of the sample.

The sequenced material came from PBMCs or T cells enriched from blood (not recorded which). Rearrangement joined TRBV5-1 to TRBJ2-5; 13 bases in the middle match TRBD2. The source is a woman aged 35 to 49 who had recovered from COVID-19. The CDR3 amino acid sequence is: CASSSTSGGETQYF. The nucleotide sequence is TGCGCCAGCAGCTCGACTAGCGGGGGGGAGACCCAGTACTTC.